This T cell receptor (beta chain) came from a study of blood T cells in healthy people across ages (dated by TCRdb to the mid-2010s). General notes on the study: In model experiments, roughly one uniquely barcoded TCR beta cDNA molecule per two T cells was captured by template switching. Using deep sequencing normalized with unique cDNA molecular identifiers, the study measured how TCR beta repertoire diversity changes with age. Donors were grouped into four age groups: young (average roughly 17 years), middle-aged (39), aged (62) and long-lived (less than 85). To avoid experimental bias, donors of different ages were randomly spread across the sequencing lanes. Using the same blood draw, the study looked at two additional independent replicas of 1 million unique cDNA reads for two donors, one aged 18 to 30 and the other aged 80 or older. Overall study results and their limits: Bulk unsorted PBMC profiling prevented conclusive comparison of naive and antigen-experienced compartments. Because donor CMV infection status was unknown, age-related changes in expanded clonotypes were potentially confounded. As age increased, observed TCR beta diversity per million T cells dropped in a roughly linear way, and a significant reduction was already evident by age about 40. Estimates of total diversity from one million sequenced T cells were regarded as lower bounds and underestimates. The percentage of naive T cells measured by flow cytometry correlated strongly with observed TCR beta diversity. The long-lived group showed more naive CD4+ T cells, fewer expanded clones and increased TCR diversity than the aged group, suggesting age selection.

To prepare the library, 5' RACE was applied. A second roughly 6 to 12 cycle PCR used a sample-barcoded 5' primer and a J-beta primer mix. A unique molecular identifier was introduced onto each TCR beta cDNA molecule by a template-switch 5' adaptor carrying 12 random nucleotides. Each sample yielded at least 2.5 million CDR3-containing paired-end reads. First-strand cDNA synthesis was performed from all RNA using the Mint cDNA synthesis kit, with priming by a TRBC-specific oligonucleotide. Following uracil-DNA glycosylase treatment, a first 18-cycle PCR with universal primers M1SS and BC2_uni_R was performed on all cDNA. The original pipeline was this. Normalization of each sample was performed by random selection of 1 million high-quality reads, each carrying a distinct molecular identifier. Reads with shared molecular identifiers were discarded instead of being binned into consensus sequences. CDR3 identification, clonotype clustering and error correction used MiTCR with a Q25 quality threshold and the strictest error-elimination algorithm. A nonparametric unseen species model with Euler transformation was used to estimate a lower bound on total TCR beta diversity. The public reads were quality trimmed at Q25 with fastp and then assembled into clones with MiXCR by TCRdb, keeping productive beta chains. Each record represents a unique CDR3 protein, reported with the most common genes and DNA among its rows. The V and J calls come from TCRdb's annotation, not from the publication. For this sample there are 1,800,000 or so distinct CDR3 sequences; roughly two fifths appear just once. In total, the top ten clones hold more than 20% of the sample.

The donors were 40 or so Caucasian individuals from Russia, aged 6 to 90 years, who were systemically healthy. Each donor gave ten milliliters of peripheral blood, collected into EDTA-treated Vacutainer tubes. PBMCs were isolated by Ficoll-Paque density-gradient centrifugation, with at least 6.5 million obtained per sample. Total RNA was extracted from PBMCs with Trizol reagent, with at least 6 micrograms obtained per sample. For every donor, an aliquot of PBMCs went through flow cytometry to measure the percentages of naive CD45RAhigh/CD27high T cells. This clonotype was detected only a few times. Its antigen has not been determined. Base-call qualities are not available, and no considerably larger clone is one nucleotide away. V is cut back by 1 base and J by 4 bases, with 1 base in the junction unmatched. The germline V gene gives CDR1 as SGHTA and CDR2 as FQGNSA. The CDR3 runs 14 residues from the cysteine to the phenylalanine. Left in the record is the CDR3 DNA by itself, 42 bases read in frame from the first base.

This receptor chain uses TRBV7-2 and TRBJ1-1; the junction holds 9 bases that match TRBD1. The clonotype originates from a human donor in good health. Material for sequencing was blood. This receptor carries the CDR3 CASSLGGQGTEAFF. The nucleotide sequence reads as follows: TGTGCCAGCAGCTTAGGGGGACAGGGCACTGAAGCTTTCTTT.